This T cell receptor beta chain was sequenced during a study of blood T cell repertoires in COVID-19. Study background: COVID-19 samples from acute and convalescent phases originated in the United States, Italy and Spain. T cells, B-cell-depleted T cells, or PBMCs provided the cDNA or gDNA that served as material.

In the study's own analysis: Amplifying reference gene primers gave estimates of nucleated cell counts. Data came from immunoSEQ multiplex PCR; TCRdb stores just in-frame clones and leaves some out. V, J and clone size were drawn from that table, and D and trimming were deduced from the DNA. The table records around 140,000 clones, around 84% of them present only once. Germline V gene data show CDR1 as MNHEY and CDR2 as SVGAGI. The CDR3 spans 14 residues. Trimming removed 5 bases at V and 0 bases at J, with 8 bases between. This TCR came from a woman aged 55-75 years with acute or convalescent COVID-19. This chain joins TRBV6-5 and TRBJ1-5, with D maybe TRBD1 (5 bases). The sequenced sample was peripheral blood. The DNA of the CDR3 is TGTGCCAGCAGTCAGACAGATAGCAATCAGCCCCAGCATTTT. As protein: CASSQTDSNQPQHF.